This paragraph reports one T cell receptor beta chain. Its antigen is unidentified. The CDR3 totals 12 residues. The germline V and J ends were trimmed by 5 bases and 0 bases, with 7 bases remaining between them. Germline values: CDR1 GTSNPN, CDR2 SVGIG (reference sequence). Profiling relied on immunoSEQ multiplex PCR, and the TCRdb table lists in-frame clones only, not all of them. The sample has about 36,000 clones, approximately 82% seen once; the top ten hold more than 20%. Ulcerative colitis patients received no immunosuppressive medication before the diagnostic colonoscopy. Colonoscopy and blood draw happened at the same time. These data originate in a study of pediatric ulcerative colitis. Notes on the study in general: Two rectal clonotypes were found only in ulcerative colitis patients, all of them. This repertoire reflects total lymphocytes rather than subpopulations like regulatory T cells.

Sequencing was performed on blood. This sequence originates from a girl aged 5-17 years with moderate ulcerative colitis. The J gene is TRBJ1-2, the V gene TRBV30, with unresolved D. Here the CDR3 DNA reads TGTGCCTGGTCCCGATCTAACTATGGCTACACCTTC. Translating gives CAWSRSNYGYTF.